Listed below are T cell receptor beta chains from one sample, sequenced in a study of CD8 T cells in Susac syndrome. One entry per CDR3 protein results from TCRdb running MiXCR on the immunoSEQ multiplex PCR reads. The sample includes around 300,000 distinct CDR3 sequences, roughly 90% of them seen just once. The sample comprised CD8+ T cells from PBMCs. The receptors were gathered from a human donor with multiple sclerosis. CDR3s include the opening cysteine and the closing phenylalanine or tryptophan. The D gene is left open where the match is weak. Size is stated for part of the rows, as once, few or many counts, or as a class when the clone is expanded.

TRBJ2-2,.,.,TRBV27,CASSFGIAGTGELFF,TGTGCCAGCAGTTTCGGGATAGCCGGGACCGGGGAGCTGTTTTTT
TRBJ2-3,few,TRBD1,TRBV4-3,CASSPGQGGTDTQYF,TGCGCCAGCAGCCCGGGACAGGGAGGCACAGATACGCAGTATTTT
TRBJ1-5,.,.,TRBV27,CASSLFGQPQHF,TGTGCCAGCAGTTTATTCGGTCAGCCCCAGCATTTT
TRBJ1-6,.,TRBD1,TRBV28,CASSLYRGLNSPLHF,TGTGCCAGCAGTTTATACAGGGGACTAAATTCACCCCTCCACTTT
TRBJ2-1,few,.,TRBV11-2,CASSLGHNEQFF,TGTGCCAGCAGCTTAGGACACAATGAGCAGTTCTTC
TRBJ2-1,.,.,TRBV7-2,CASSSGLLGNEQFF,TGTGCCAGCAGCTCTGGACTGCTCGGCAATGAGCAGTTCTTC
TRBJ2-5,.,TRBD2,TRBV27,CASSAEAGGETQYF,TGTGCCAGCTCGGCTGAAGCGGGGGGAGAGACCCAGTACTTC
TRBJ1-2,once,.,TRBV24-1,CATSDSWYFYGYTF,TGTGCCACCAGTGACTCTTGGTACTTCTATGGCTACACCTTC
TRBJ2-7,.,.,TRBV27,CASSLSAATYEQYF,TGTGCCAGCAGTTTATCGGCTGCCACCTACGAGCAGTACTTC
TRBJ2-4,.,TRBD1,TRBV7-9,CASSLGTGIAKNIQYF,TGTGCCAGCAGCTTAGGGACAGGGATAGCCAAAAACATTCAGTACTTC
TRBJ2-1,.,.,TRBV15,CATSRDRGAPSYNEQFF,TGTGCCACCAGCAGAGATAGGGGGGCACCCTCCTACAATGAGCAGTTCTTC
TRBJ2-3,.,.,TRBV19,CASSIDQGAYTDTQYF,TGTGCCAGTAGTATAGATCAAGGGGCCTACACAGATACGCAGTATTTT
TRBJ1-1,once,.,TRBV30,CAWRVLDSTEAFF,TGTGCCTGGAGAGTACTGGACAGCACTGAAGCTTTCTTT
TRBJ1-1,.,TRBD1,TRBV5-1,CASKIGQGLNTEAFF,TGCGCCAGCAAAATTGGACAGGGACTGAACACTGAAGCTTTCTTT
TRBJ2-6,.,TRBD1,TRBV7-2,CASSALTGVNVLIF,TGTGCCAGCAGCGCTCTGACAGGGGTCAACGTCCTGATTTTC
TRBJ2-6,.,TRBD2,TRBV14,CASSQDLGRTSWVSGANVLTF,TGTGCCAGCAGCCAAGATCTCGGTAGGACTAGCTGGGTCTCTGGGGCCAACGTCCTGACTTTC
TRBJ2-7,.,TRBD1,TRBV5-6,CASSYVQGARNEQYF,TGTGCCAGCAGCTACGTACAGGGGGCGCGCAACGAGCAGTACTTC
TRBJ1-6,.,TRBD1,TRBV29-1,CSIATGEGNSPLHF,TGCAGCATCGCAACAGGGGAAGGCAATTCACCCCTCCACTTT
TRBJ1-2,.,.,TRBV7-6,CASSPTVSQSYGYTF,TGTGCCAGCAGCCCCACGGTGTCGCAAAGCTATGGCTACACCTTC
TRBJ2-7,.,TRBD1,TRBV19,CASGQDRGYEQYF,TGTGCCAGCGGACAGGACAGGGGCTACGAGCAGTACTTC
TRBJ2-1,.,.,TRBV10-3,CAISESVRGSYNEQFF,TGTGCCATCAGTGAGTCGGTCAGGGGATCCTACAATGAGCAGTTCTTC
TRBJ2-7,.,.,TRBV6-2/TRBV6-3,CASSYSLGRESHEQYF,TGTGCCAGCAGTTACTCGTTGGGCAGGGAAAGCCACGAGCAGTACTTC
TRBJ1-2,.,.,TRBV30,CAWSDPLRPGNGYTF,TGTGCCTGGAGTGACCCCCTCAGGCCCGGGAATGGCTACACCTTC
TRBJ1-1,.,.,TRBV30,CAWEPGEGTEAFF,TGTGCCTGGGAGCCAGGGGAAGGCACTGAAGCTTTCTTT
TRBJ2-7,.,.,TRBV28,CASRPLQAIHEQYF,TGTGCCAGCAGACCACTGCAAGCGATCCACGAGCAGTACTTC
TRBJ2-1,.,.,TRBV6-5,CASSYRTLADEQFF,TGTGCCAGCAGTTACAGGACCCTTGCCGATGAGCAGTTCTTC
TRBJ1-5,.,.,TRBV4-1,CASSLGSWGDQPQHF,TGCGCCAGCAGCTTGGGGTCTTGGGGCGATCAGCCCCAGCACTTT
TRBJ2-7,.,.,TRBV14,CASSQVEYEQYF,TGTGCCAGCAGCCAAGTAGAGTACGAGCAGTACTTC
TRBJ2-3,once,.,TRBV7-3,CASSSPGTTDTQYF,TGTGCCAGCAGCTCACCGGGGACCACAGATACGCAGTATTTT
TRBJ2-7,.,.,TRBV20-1,CSARDRVNSYEQYF,TGCAGTGCTAGAGATCGAGTAAACTCCTACGAGCAGTACTTC
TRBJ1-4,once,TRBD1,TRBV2,CASSERDRVMPSPRELFF,TGTGCCAGCAGTGAACGGGACAGGGTAATGCCGAGCCCCAGGGAACTGTTTTTT
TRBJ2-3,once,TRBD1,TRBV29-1,CSGGTESTDTQYF,TGCAGCGGGGGGACAGAGAGCACAGATACGCAGTATTTT
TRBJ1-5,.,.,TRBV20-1,CSAKSWREDSNQPQHF,TGCAGTGCTAAATCTTGGCGCGAGGACAGTAATCAGCCCCAGCATTTT
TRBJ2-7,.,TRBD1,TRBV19,CASSLFSGGTGIYEQYF,TGTGCCAGTAGTCTCTTCTCCGGGGGGACAGGGATCTACGAGCAGTACTTC
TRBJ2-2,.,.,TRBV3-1,CASSQDSNTGELFF,TGTGCCAGCAGCCAAGACTCGAACACCGGGGAGCTGTTTTTT
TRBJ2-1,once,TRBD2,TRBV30,CAWMASGVLRNEQFF,TGTGCCTGGATGGCGAGCGGGGTCCTTCGTAATGAGCAGTTCTTC
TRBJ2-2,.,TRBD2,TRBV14,CASSQAPPLAGDTGELFF,TGTGCCAGCAGCCAAGCCCCCCCGCTAGCGGGGGATACCGGGGAGCTGTTTTTT
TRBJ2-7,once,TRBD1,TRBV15,CATSRFTGAWAYEQYF,TGTGCCACCAGCAGATTTACAGGGGCCTGGGCCTACGAGCAGTACTTC
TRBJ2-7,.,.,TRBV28,CASSLLGARGVDEQYF,TGTGCCAGCAGTTTATTGGGCGCGAGGGGGGTTGACGAGCAGTACTTC
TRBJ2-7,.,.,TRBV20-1,CSARVGGSSYEQYF,TGCAGTGCTAGAGTGGGGGGTAGCTCCTACGAGCAGTACTTC
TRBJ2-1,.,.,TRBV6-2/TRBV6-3,CASSYVGHYNEQFF,TGTGCCAGCAGTTACGTGGGGCACTACAATGAGCAGTTCTTC
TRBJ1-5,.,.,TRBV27,CASSFLGPTSNQPQHF,TGTGCCAGCAGTTTTTTGGGGCCTACCAGCAATCAGCCCCAGCATTTT
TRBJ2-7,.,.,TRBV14,CASSLGEQDYYEQYF,TGTGCCAGCAGCCTAGGGGAACAGGACTACTACGAGCAGTACTTC
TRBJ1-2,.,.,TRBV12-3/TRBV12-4,CASTRAPGGYTF,TGTGCCAGCACTCGGGCCCCAGGAGGCTACACCTTC
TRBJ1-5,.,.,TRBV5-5,CASSAVGTNQPQHF,TGTGCCAGCAGTGCCGTAGGGACCAATCAGCCCCAGCATTTT
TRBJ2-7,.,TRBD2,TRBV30,CAWSSPGTNSYEQYF,TGTGCCTGGAGTTCCCCCGGGACTAACTCCTACGAGCAGTACTTC
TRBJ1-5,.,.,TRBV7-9,CASSLAATGDSNQPQHF,TGTGCCAGCAGCTTAGCCGCAACTGGCGATAGCAATCAGCCCCAGCATTTT
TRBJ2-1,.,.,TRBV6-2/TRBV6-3,CASSWGYSYNEQFF,TGTGCCAGCTCCTGGGGTTACTCCTACAATGAGCAGTTCTTC
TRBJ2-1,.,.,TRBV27,CASSLSSGNLYNEQFF,TGTGCCAGCAGTTTATCGTCCGGGAACCTCTACAATGAGCAGTTCTTC
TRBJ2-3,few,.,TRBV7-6,CASSQATDTQYF,TGTGCCAGCAGTCAAGCCACAGATACGCAGTATTTT
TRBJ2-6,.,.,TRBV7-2,CASSPSPGNSGANVLTF,TGTGCCAGCAGCCCATCCCCCGGAAATTCTGGGGCCAACGTCCTGACTTTC
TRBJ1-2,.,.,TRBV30,CAWSIGGFGYTF,TGTGCCTGGAGCATTGGGGGGTTTGGCTACACCTTC
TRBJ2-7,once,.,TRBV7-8,CASSLALMGPEQYF,TGTGCCAGCAGCTTAGCGCTAATGGGACCCGAGCAGTACTTC
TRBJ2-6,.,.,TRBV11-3,CASSLGTPGAGANVLTF,TGTGCCAGCAGCTTGGGAACGCCCGGTGCTGGGGCCAACGTCCTGACTTTC
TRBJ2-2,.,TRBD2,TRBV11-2,CATLGSGGNLNTGELFF,TGTGCCACTCTAGGTAGCGGGGGGAATCTGAACACCGGGGAGCTGTTTTTT
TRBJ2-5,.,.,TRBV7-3,CASSNLPRGPQETQYF,TGTGCCAGCAGCAACTTACCGCGGGGGCCCCAAGAGACCCAGTACTTC
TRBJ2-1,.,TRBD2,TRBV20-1,CSARGGAGGYNEQFF,TGCAGTGCTAGAGGTGGGGCGGGAGGCTACAATGAGCAGTTCTTC